A selection of T cell receptor beta chains follows, all from one sample in a study of cytotoxic CD8 clonotypes in ibrutinib-treated CLL. Some clones are missing from TCRdb's copy, which holds only in-frame ones; the method was immunoSEQ multiplex PCR. The sample includes 50,000 to 65,000 clones, approximately 62% seen only once; the top ten take roughly 14%. The source was PBMCs, collected after 12 months of ibrutinib treatment. The receptors were sampled from a human donor with chronic lymphocytic leukemia. Each CDR3 is given with its conserved first and last residue. D genes are given only for firm matches. Some rows mark clone size as missing; the rest say once, few, many or name a class of expanded clone.

TRBV28,.,16,TRBJ1-2,.,TGTGCCAGCAGTCCCCGGGGGCCCATAGCTAACTATGGCTACACCTTC,CASSPRGPIANYGYTF
TRBV28,TRBD1,13,TRBJ1-1,.,TGTGCCAGCAGCTACGACAGGGACACTGAAGCTTTCTTT,CASSYDRDTEAFF
TRBV5-1,TRBD2,15,TRBJ2-5,.,TGCGCCAGCAGCTTATTTAGCGGGCCTAAAGAGACCCAGTACTTC,CASSLFSGPKETQYF
TRBV5-4,.,14,TRBJ1-6,few,TGTGCCAGCAGCTTACGGGGCGGTAATTCACCCCTCCACTTT,CASSLRGGNSPLHF
TRBV2,TRBD2,15,TRBJ2-1,few,TGTGCCAGCAACCCCGACTTACCGGGACTATCGGTCGGGGTCTTC,CASNPDLPGLSVGVF
TRBV7-9,.,13,TRBJ2-3,medium-sized,TGTGCCAGCAGCCCTCGGGGCCCAGATACGCAGTATTTT,CASSPRGPDTQYF
TRBV28,.,12,TRBJ2-6,.,TGTGCCATCCAAATTGGGGCCAACGTCCTGACTTTC,CAIQIGANVLTF
TRBV5-4,.,15,TRBJ2-4,.,TGTGCCAGCAGCGTGGAGGGGCCTGCCAAAAACATTCAGTACTTC,CASSVEGPAKNIQYF
TRBV14,TRBD2,14,TRBJ2-7,.,TGTGCCAGCAGCCCCTCCGCGGGAGGGTACGAGCAGTACTTC,CASSPSAGGYEQYF
TRBV7-9,.,10,TRBJ2-1,.,TGTGCCAGCAGCTTTAATGAGCAGTTCTTC,CASSFNEQFF
TRBV7-6,.,12,TRBJ1-2,many,TGTGCCAGCAGCTTAGCAGGTCACGGCTACACCTTC,CASSLAGHGYTF
TRBV7-2,.,15,TRBJ2-1,.,TGTGCCAGCAGCTTAGATAAAGGATTCGGCAATGAGCAGTTCTTC,CASSLDKGFGNEQFF
TRBV9,.,15,TRBJ2-5,.,TGTGCCAGCAGCGTAGCGGCCTATACAGGAGAGACCCAGTACTTC,CASSVAAYTGETQYF
TRBV5-1,.,16,TRBJ2-3,once,TGCGCCAGCAGCTTTGAGTTTCCGGGAGCGGGAGATACGCAGTATTTT,CASSFEFPGAGDTQYF
TRBV11-2,.,16,TRBJ1-3,.,TGTGCCAGCAGTGCGATCCGGGTTTACTCTGGAAACACCATATATTTT,CASSAIRVYSGNTIYF
TRBV13,.,17,TRBJ2-3,.,TGTGCCAGCAGCTCGGCCCAAATGGAGAGGGCCACAGATACGCAGTATTTT,CASSSAQMERATDTQYF
TRBV2,.,14,TRBJ2-2,.,TGTGCCAGCAGAGTGACCCGGACCACCGGGGAGCTGTTTTTT,CASRVTRTTGELFF
TRBV18,.,14,TRBJ1-1,.,TGTGCCAGCTCAACCCTCGGGGGGGACGTTGAAGCTTTCTTT,CASSTLGGDVEAFF
TRBV6-1,.,14,TRBJ1-5,.,TGTGCCAGCAGTGTAGGGAATAGCAATCAGCCCCAGCATTTT,CASSVGNSNQPQHF
TRBV6-4,.,15,TRBJ1-2,many,TGTGCCAGCAGGACTACCTCGACCGCCGCCAATGGCTACACCTTC,CASRTTSTAANGYTF
TRBV7-9,.,14,TRBJ1-4,.,TGTGCCAGCAGCTTAATAGGGGTATATGAAAAACTGTTTTTT,CASSLIGVYEKLFF
TRBV6-1,.,13,TRBJ1-1,few,TGTGCCAGCCGGATTTGGGGGAACACTGAAGCTTTCTTT,CASRIWGNTEAFF
TRBV6-1,TRBD1,17,TRBJ1-5,once,TGTGCCAGCAGTGAATCCCCGGCGGGACAGAGCAATCAGCCCCAGCATTTT,CASSESPAGQSNQPQHF
TRBV19,.,13,TRBJ2-5,.,TGTGCCAGTAGTATAGACACAATGGAGACCCAGTACTTC,CASSIDTMETQYF
TRBV28,TRBD2,19,TRBJ2-7,.,TGTGCCAGCAGTTTTCTCGGACTAGCGGGAGTGGAAAGCTCCTACGAGCAGTACTTC,CASSFLGLAGVESSYEQYF
TRBV28,TRBD1,14,TRBJ2-7,.,TGTGCCAGCACCGGGACAGGGGTTGCCTACGAGCAGTACTTC,CASTGTGVAYEQYF
TRBV7-9,.,14,TRBJ1-4,few,TGTGCCAGCACCCGTATTGAGAGTAATGAAAAACTGTTTTTT,CASTRIESNEKLFF
TRBV6-5,.,11,TRBJ1-4,.,TGTGCCAGCGGAGACCCTCGGAGACTGTTTTTT,CASGDPRRLFF
TRBV2,.,13,TRBJ2-7,.,TGTGCCAGCAGTGAAACCGGGATAAGCGAGCAGTACTTC,CASSETGISEQYF
TRBV5-1,.,12,TRBJ1-1,once,TGCGCCAGCGGTCTTTCACGCGGTGAAGCTTTCTTT,CASGLSRGEAFF
TRBV7-8,TRBD2,17,TRBJ2-1,.,TGTGCCAGCAGCTTAGTGGAACCGGGACTAGCGGACAATGAGCAGTTCTTC,CASSLVEPGLADNEQFF
TRBV29-1,.,13,TRBJ2-3,once,TGCAGCGTTCGGGGTTGGGGCACAGATACGCAGTATTTT,CSVRGWGTDTQYF
TRBV5-6,.,15,TRBJ2-5,.,TGTGCCAGCAGCTTGGCGCGCCGACCGGGGGAGACCCAGTACTTC,CASSLARRPGETQYF
TRBV4-2,.,15,TRBJ2-5,.,TGTGCCAGCAGCCAAGGGGGGCCGGGGCAAGAGACCCAGTACTTC,CASSQGGPGQETQYF
TRBV10-3,.,12,TRBJ1-1,.,TGTGCCATCAGTGGGGGATCTGAAGGGGCTTTCTTT,CAISGGSEGAFF
TRBV19,.,15,TRBJ2-3,.,TGTGCCAGTAGTATCCTTGGGTTTAGTGCAGATACGCAGTATTTT,CASSILGFSADTQYF
TRBV28,.,15,TRBJ1-5,.,TGTGCCAGCAGTTGGGGCACAGGAAGCAATCAGCCCCAGCATTTT,CASSWGTGSNQPQHF
TRBV7-9,TRBD1,13,TRBJ1-2,.,TGTGCCAGCAGCCCGGGACAGGGTTATGGCTACACCTTC,CASSPGQGYGYTF
TRBV2,.,11,TRBJ2-5,many,TGTGCCAGCACTCTCCGGGAGACCCAGTACTTC,CASTLRETQYF
TRBV19,.,14,TRBJ1-5,few,TGTGCCAGTAGGAACGGAGGACGGGACCAGCCCCAGCATTTT,CASRNGGRDQPQHF
TRBV18,TRBD2,12,TRBJ2-1,.,TGTGCCAGCTCCCGACTAGCGTCTGAGCAGTTCTTC,CASSRLASEQFF
TRBV30,TRBD1,10,TRBJ1-1,.,TGTGCCTGCGACAGGGCTGAAGCTTTCTTT,CACDRAEAFF
TRBV18,TRBD2,16,TRBJ2-2,.,TGTGCCAGCTCACTGGCAACGGGAGGGAACACCGGGGAGCTGTTTTTT,CASSLATGGNTGELFF
TRBV5-1,TRBD2,12,TRBJ2-5,few,TGCGCCTGTAGAGCGGGATATGAGACCCAGTACTTC,CACRAGYETQYF
TRBV28,TRBD2,15,TRBJ2-5,.,TGTGCCAGCAGTCTCCAGCGGGGGGGCATGAAGACCCAGTACTTC,CASSLQRGGMKTQYF
TRBV19,.,12,TRBJ2-5,.,TGTGCCAGTAGTGGGGAGTGGGAGACCCAGTACTTC,CASSGEWETQYF
TRBV7-8,.,15,TRBJ1-2,.,TGTGCCAGCAGCCCCCAGGTCTCCGCTAACTATGGCTACACCTTC,CASSPQVSANYGYTF
TRBV5-4,.,14,TRBJ2-5,few,TGTGCCAGCAGCGTATGGGACCGAGCAGAGACCCAGTACTTC,CASSVWDRAETQYF
TRBV4-2,.,13,TRBJ2-3,many,TGTGCCAGCAGCCAAGATCGAACAGATACGCAGTATTTT,CASSQDRTDTQYF
TRBV14,.,12,TRBJ2-5,few,TGTGCCAGCAGCCAAGTTCCAGAGACCCAGTACTTC,CASSQVPETQYF
TRBV27,.,14,TRBJ2-3,.,TGTGCCAGCATTGACCTGAAAAGCACAGATACGCAGTATTTT,CASIDLKSTDTQYF
TRBV15,.,15,TRBJ2-2,.,TGTGCCACCAGCAGAGATGTACTAATGACCGGGGAGCTGTTTTTT,CATSRDVLMTGELFF
TRBV28,TRBD1,16,TRBJ1-3,.,TGTGCCAGCAGTTTCCCCAGGGGGCCCTCCGGAAACACCATATATTTT,CASSFPRGPSGNTIYF
TRBV6-1,.,15,TRBJ1-2,few,TGTGCCAGCAGTGATGGCCCCCGACAGAACTATGGCTACACCTTC,CASSDGPRQNYGYTF
TRBV28,.,13,TRBJ1-6,once,TGTGCCAGCAGTTTACCTATCCGATCACCCCTCCACTTT,CASSLPIRSPLHF
TRBV28,TRBD1,12,TRBJ2-7,few,TGTGCCAGCAGCCAGAACAGGGGGCCGCAGTACTTC,CASSQNRGPQYF
TRBV23-1,TRBD1,17,TRBJ2-7,.,TGCGCCAGCAGTCAACCCGGGACAGGGGGCGCGACTTACGAGCAGTACTTC,CASSQPGTGGATYEQYF
TRBV2,.,11,TRBJ1-4,medium-sized,TGTGCCAGCACGATAAGGGAAAAACTGTTTTTT,CASTIREKLFF
TRBV11-2,.,15,TRBJ2-1,.,TGTGCCAGCAGCTTAGTCATGTGGGCGAGAGGTGAGCAGTTCTTC,CASSLVMWARGEQFF